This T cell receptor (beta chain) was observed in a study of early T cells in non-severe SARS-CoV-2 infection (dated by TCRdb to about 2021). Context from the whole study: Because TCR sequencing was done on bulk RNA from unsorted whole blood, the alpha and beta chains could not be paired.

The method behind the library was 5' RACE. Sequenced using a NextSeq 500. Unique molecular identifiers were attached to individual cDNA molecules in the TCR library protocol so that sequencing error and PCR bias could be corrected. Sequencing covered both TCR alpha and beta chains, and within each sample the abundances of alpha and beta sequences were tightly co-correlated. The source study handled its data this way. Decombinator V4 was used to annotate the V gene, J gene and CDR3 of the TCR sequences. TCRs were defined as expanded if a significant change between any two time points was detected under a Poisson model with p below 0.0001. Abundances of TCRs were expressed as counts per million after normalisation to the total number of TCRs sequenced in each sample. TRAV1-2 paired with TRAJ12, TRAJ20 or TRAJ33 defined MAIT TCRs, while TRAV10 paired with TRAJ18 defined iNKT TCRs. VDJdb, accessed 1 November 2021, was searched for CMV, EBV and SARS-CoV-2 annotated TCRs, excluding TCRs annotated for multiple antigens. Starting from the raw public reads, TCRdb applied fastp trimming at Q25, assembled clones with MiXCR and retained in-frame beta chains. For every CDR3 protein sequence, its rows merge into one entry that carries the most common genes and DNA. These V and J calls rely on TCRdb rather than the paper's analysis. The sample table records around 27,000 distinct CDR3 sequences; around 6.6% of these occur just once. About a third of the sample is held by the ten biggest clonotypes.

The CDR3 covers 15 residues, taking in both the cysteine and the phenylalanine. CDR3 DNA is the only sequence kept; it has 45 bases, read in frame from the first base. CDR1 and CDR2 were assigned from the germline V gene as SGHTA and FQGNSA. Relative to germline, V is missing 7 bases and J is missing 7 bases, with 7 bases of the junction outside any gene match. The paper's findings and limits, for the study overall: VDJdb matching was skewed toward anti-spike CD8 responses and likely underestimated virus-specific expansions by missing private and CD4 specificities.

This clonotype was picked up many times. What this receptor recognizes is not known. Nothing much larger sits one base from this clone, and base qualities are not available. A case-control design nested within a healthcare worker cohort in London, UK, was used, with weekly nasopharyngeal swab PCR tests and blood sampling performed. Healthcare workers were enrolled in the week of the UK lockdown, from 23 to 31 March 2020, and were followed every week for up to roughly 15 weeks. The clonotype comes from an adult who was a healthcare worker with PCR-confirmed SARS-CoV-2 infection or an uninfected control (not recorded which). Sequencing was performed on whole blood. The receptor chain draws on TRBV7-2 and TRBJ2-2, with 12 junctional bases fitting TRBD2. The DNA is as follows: TGTGCCAGCAAAGGGGCTAGCGGGAGGGTCGGGGAGCTGTTTTTT. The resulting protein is CASKGASGRVGELFF.